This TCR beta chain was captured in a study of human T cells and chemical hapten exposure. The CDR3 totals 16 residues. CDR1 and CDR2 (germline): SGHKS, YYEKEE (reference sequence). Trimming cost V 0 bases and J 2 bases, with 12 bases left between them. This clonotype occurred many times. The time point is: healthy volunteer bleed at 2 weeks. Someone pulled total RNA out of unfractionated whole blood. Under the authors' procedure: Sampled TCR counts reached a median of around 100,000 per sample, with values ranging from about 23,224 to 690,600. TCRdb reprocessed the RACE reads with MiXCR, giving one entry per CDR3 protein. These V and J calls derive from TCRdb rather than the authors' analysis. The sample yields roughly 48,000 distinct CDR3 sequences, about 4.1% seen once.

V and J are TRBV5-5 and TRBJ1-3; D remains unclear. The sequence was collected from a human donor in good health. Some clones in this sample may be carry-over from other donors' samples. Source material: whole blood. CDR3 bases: TGTGCCAGCAGCTTGGCTACTCGATCGGCTGGAAACACCATATATTTT. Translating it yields CASSLATRSAGNTIYF.